These 15 T cell receptor beta chains originate from one sample sequenced in a study of graft-versus-host responses after intestinal transplantation. Produced via immunoSEQ multiplex PCR; TCRdb's table is partial and in-frame only. Of tens of thousands of clones in the sample, 75% to 90% were seen once. No antigens are known for them. The sequences come from unstimulated CD4+ T cells sorted from spleen or lymph node cells, collected before intestinal transplant. The receptor source for this set is a human donor who received an intestinal transplant.

This sequence joins TRBV4-1 and TRBJ1-2; D call uncertain. The CDR3 contains 13 residues. In germline, CDR1 is MGHRA, CDR2 YSYEKL. V lost 4 bases to trimming and J lost 8 bases, with 14 bases between them. This CDR3 is CASSPRSQIGYTF. DNA of the CDR3: TGCGCCAGCAGCCCGAGGAGCCAGATAGGCTACACCTTC.

This chain connects TRBV5-5 to TRBJ2-7; TRBD1 agrees at 9 bases. V shed 0 bases, J shed 5 bases, and the junction held 6 bases outside the gene matches. The length of the CDR3 is 15 residues. The V gene's germline CDR1 is SGHKS and CDR2 YYEKEE (reference sequence). In DNA form, the CDR3 reads TGTGCCAGCAGCTTGGGAGGGACAGGGAGCCACGAGCAGTACTTC. Translating gives CASSLGGTGSHEQYF. The full variable domain, rest sourced from reference TRBV5-5 and TRBJ2-7, is DAGVTQSPTHLIKTRGQQVTLRCSPISGHKSVSWYQQVLGQGPQFIFQYYEKEERGRGNFPDRFSARQFPNYSSELNVNALLLGDSALYLCASSLGGTGSHEQYFGPGTRLTVT.

In this sample, this clone turned up once. V usage is TRBV2 and J usage is TRBJ2-5; D is possibly TRBD1 (5 bases). Trimming left V 5 bases short and J 2 bases short, with 12 bases between. The CDR3 is made up of 14 amino acids. The germline gives CDR1 SNHLY, CDR2 FYNNEI. DNA of the CDR3: TGTGCCAGCAGTCCGACAGATCTGCAAGAGACCCAGTACTTC. Amino acids: CASSPTDLQETQYF.

The chain combines TRBV2 with TRBJ1-1; the match to TRBD1 covers 10 bases. This CDR3 spans 12 amino acids. Germline lookup yields CDR1 SNHLY and CDR2 FYNNEI. The junction had 5 bases not matched to a gene; V was cut back by 11 bases and J by 5 bases. In DNA form, the CDR3 reads TGTGCCGCGCGGGACAGGGGTACTGAAGCTTTCTTT. Protein product: CAARDRGTEAFF.

The gene calls are TRBV5-8 and TRBJ2-3; maybe TRBD1 (6 bases). From germline, CDR1 is SGHTS and CDR2 YDEGEE. The V end lost 5 bases, the J end lost 3 bases, and 16 bases lay between the germline ends. The CDR3 consists of 15 residues. CDR3 sequence reads: CASSLQGYPTDTQYF. The CDR3 DNA follows: TGTGCCAGCAGTCTACAGGGATACCCAACAGATACGCAGTATTTT. Supplemented by reference TRBV5-8 and TRBJ2-3, the full variable domain reads EAGVTQSPTHLIKTRGQQATLRCSPISGHTSVYWYQQALGLGLQFLLWYDEGEERNRGNFPPRFSGRQFPNYSSELNVNALELEDSALYLCASSLQGYPTDTQYFGPGTRLTVL.

The chain combines TRBV9 with TRBJ2-5; 9 bases line up with TRBD2. CDR1 and CDR2 (germline): SGDLS, YYNGEE. The CDR3 covers 16 residues. The junction had 12 bases not matched to a gene; V was cut back by 6 bases and J by 3 bases. CDR3 loop: CASTRGGGRNEETQYF. DNA for the CDR3: TGTGCCAGCACCCGCGGGGGGGGGCGGAACGAAGAGACCCAGTACTTC.

The chain is built from TRBV6-1 and TRBJ2-5; weak D call: TRBD2 (5 bases). The CDR3 is 12 amino acids. With 4 bases removed from V and 4 bases from J, the gap between germline ends came to 7 bases. Germline loops: CDR1 MNHNS, CDR2 SASEGT. CDR3 in amino acids: CASSVAGETQYF. CDR3 DNA sequence: TGTGCCAGCAGTGTGGCGGGAGAGACCCAGTACTTC.

The chain couples TRBV15 to TRBJ1-3; D uncertain. This CDR3 region has 14 residues. Trimming pared 1 base from V and 0 bases from J, leaving 4 bases between. In germline, CDR1 is LNHNV, CDR2 YYDKDF (reference sequence). CDR3 nucleotide sequence: TGTGCCACCAGCAGAGCAGGCTCTGGAAACACCATATATTTT. It yields the protein CATSRAGSGNTIYF.

The chain is built from TRBV5-4 and TRBJ2-2; 8 bases fit TRBD2. This CDR3 is built from 14 residues. CDR1 is SGHNT, CDR2 YYREEE, per germline (reference sequence). J gave up 7 bases and V 6 bases, and 8 bases lay outside the gene matches. CDR3 DNA sequence: TGTGCCAGCACCCCGGGGGGGGTGGTCGGGGAGCTGTTTTTT. This sequence encodes CASTPGGVVGELFF. The full variable domain, its missing parts supplied by reference TRBV5-4 and TRBJ2-2, is ETGVTQSPTHLIKTRGQQVTLRCSSQSGHNTVSWYQQALGQGPQFIFQYYREEENGRGNFPPRFSGLQFPNYSSELNVNALELDDSALYLCASTPGGVVGELFFGEGSRLTVL.

The V call is TRBV27, the J call TRBJ2-5; TRBD1 agrees at 7 bases. CDR3 size: 16 residues. V trimming: 0 bases; J trimming: 1 base; junction bases outside the gene matches: 5. The V gene's germline CDR1 is MNHEY and CDR2 SMNVEV (reference sequence). The CDR3 sequence: CASSLSPGGFQETQYF. The CDR3 DNA is TGTGCCAGCAGTTTATCCCCAGGGGGATTCCAAGAGACCCAGTACTTC.

V usage is TRBV27 and J usage is TRBJ1-2; TRBD1 is a possible D gene (5 bases). V was shortened by 6 bases and J by 4 bases, with 12 bases between the two germline ends. The CDR3 contains 13 residues. Germline V gene lookup returns CDR1 MNHEY and CDR2 SMNVEV (reference sequence). The CDR3 bases are TGTGCCAGCAGGGCAAGCGACAGCTATGGCTACACCTTC. Translated, it gives CASRASDSYGYTF.

V usage is TRBV5-4 and J usage is TRBJ2-1, with 9 bases identical to TRBD1. V was pared by 8 bases and J by 12 bases, with 6 bases of the junction left unmatched. Per the germline V gene, CDR1 is SGHNT and CDR2 is YYREEE (reference sequence). The CDR3 covers 11 residues. CDR3 amino acids: CASASDRGQFF. The CDR3 DNA reads TGTGCCAGTGCCTCGGACAGGGGGCAGTTCTTC.

The CDR3 spells CASSFGGTVNSNYGYTF. CDR3 nucleotide sequence: TGTGCCAGCAGCTTTGGAGGGACCGTAAATTCTAACTATGGCTACACCTTC. The V gene is TRBV7-2, the J gene TRBJ1-2; D is perhaps TRBD1 (5 bases). The V gene lost 3 bases and the J gene lost 0 bases, with 17 bases spanning the gap. This CDR3 spans 17 amino acids. The germline V gene encodes CDR1 SGHTA and CDR2 FQGNSA.

This clone was detected a few times. The chain recombines TRBV4-2 with TRBJ2-1; 7 bases fit TRBD2. Germline V gene data show CDR1 as LGHNA and CDR2 as YNFKEQ. The CDR3 has 14 amino acids. The V segment lost 3 bases and the J segment 15 bases; nucleotides outside the gene matches: 14. The CDR3 reads CASSQRLWGGEGFF. In nucleotides, the CDR3 is TGTGCCAGCAGCCAGCGCCTGTGGGGGGGGGAGGGGTTCTTC.

This clone was detected once. The chain joins TRBV2 to TRBJ2-5; 8 nucleotides match TRBD2. With V trimmed by 10 bases and J by 5 bases, 15 bases remained unmatched. Germline loops: CDR1 SNHLY, CDR2 FYNNEI. The CDR3 covers 15 residues. In DNA, the CDR3 is TGTGCCACCAGCCTCCCGGGACTAGTGGATGAGACCCAGTACTTC. Its protein is CATSLPGLVDETQYF.